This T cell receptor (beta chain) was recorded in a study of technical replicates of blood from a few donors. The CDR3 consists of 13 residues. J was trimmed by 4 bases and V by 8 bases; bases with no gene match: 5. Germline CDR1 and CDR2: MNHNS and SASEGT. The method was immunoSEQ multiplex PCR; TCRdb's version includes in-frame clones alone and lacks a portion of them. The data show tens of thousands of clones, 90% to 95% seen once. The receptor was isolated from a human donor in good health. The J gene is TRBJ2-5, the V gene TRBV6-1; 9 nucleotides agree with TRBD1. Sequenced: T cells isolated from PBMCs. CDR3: CASGADRGETQYF. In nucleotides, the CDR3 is TGTGCCAGCGGAGCGGACAGGGGAGAGACCCAGTACTTC.